This T cell receptor (beta chain) was sequenced in a study of shared clonotypes between healthy human individuals. Study outcomes and limitations: The small donor group covered limited genetic and exposure diversity.

As regards this clone: Antigen unknown.

Libraries were prepared by immunoSEQ multiplex PCR; TCRdb keeps only in-frame clonotypes and omits some of them. The sample carries roughly 1.4 million clones, approximately 98.5% recorded once. The clonotype was recovered from a man aged 30 to 39 in good health. Specimen: naive CD4+ T cells sorted from blood. Subset indicated: CD45RA+ positively selected.

The chain's CDR3 is CASTPLFSAQKLFF. The CDR3 DNA follows: TGTGCCAGTACGCCACTGTTCTCAGCCCAAAAACTGTTTTTT. The chain links TRBV19 to TRBJ1-4; D unresolved. Trimming took 7 bases from V and 9 from J, leaving 18 bases between them. Germline V lookup: CDR1 LNHDA, CDR2 SQIVND (reference sequence). This CDR3 contains 14 residues.